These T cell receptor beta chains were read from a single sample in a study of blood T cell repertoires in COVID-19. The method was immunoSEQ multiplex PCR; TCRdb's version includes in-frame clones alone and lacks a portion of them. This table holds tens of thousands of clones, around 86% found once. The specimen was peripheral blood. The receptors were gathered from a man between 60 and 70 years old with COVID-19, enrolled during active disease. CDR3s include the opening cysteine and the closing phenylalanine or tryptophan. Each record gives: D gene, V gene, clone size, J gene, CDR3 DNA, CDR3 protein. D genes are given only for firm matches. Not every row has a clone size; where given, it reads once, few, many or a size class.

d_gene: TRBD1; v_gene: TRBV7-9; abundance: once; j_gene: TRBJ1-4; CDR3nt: TGTGCCAGCAGCTCTCTCCGGACAGGGGAGAGGGAAAAACTGTTTTTT; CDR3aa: CASSSLRTGEREKLFF
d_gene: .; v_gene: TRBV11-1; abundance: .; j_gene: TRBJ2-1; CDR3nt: TGTGCCAGCAGCCCAAGTAAGAGAGGGGGAGCGAATGAGCAGTTCTTC; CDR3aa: CASSPSKRGGANEQFF
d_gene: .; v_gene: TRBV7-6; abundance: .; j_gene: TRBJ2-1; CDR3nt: TGTGCCAGCAGCTTAGACCCTAGCCTGAGCTCCTACAATGAGCAGTTCTTC; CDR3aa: CASSLDPSLSSYNEQFF
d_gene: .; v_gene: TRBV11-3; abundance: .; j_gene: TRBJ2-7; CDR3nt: TGTGCCAGCAGCTCAGTATTCCGCTCCTACGAGCAGTACTTC; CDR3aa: CASSSVFRSYEQYF
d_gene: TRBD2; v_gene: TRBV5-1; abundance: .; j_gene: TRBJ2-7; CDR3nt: TGCGCCAGCAGCTTGGGACTAGCGGGAGTCGACGAGCAGTACTTC; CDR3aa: CASSLGLAGVDEQYF
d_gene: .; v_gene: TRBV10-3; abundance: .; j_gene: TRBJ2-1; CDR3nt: TGTGCCATCAGTAGCGGTACCTACAATGAGCAGTTCTTC; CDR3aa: CAISSGTYNEQFF
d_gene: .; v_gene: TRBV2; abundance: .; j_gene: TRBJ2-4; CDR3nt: TGTGCCAGCAGTGAACTGGGGACACAGAACATTCAGTACTTC; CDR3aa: CASSELGTQNIQYF
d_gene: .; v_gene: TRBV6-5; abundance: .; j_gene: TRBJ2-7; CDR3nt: TGTGCCAGCGGGGCTACGACCTACGAGCAGTACTTC; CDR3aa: CASGATTYEQYF
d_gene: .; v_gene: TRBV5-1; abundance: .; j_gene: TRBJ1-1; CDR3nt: TGCGCCAGCAGCTTATCGGGAGGCGAAGCTTTCTTT; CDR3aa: CASSLSGGEAFF
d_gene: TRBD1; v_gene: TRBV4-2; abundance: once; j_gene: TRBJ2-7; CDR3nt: TGTGCCAGCAGCCAAGATAGAAGGGGGCCCTACGAGCAGTACTTC; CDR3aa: CASSQDRRGPYEQYF